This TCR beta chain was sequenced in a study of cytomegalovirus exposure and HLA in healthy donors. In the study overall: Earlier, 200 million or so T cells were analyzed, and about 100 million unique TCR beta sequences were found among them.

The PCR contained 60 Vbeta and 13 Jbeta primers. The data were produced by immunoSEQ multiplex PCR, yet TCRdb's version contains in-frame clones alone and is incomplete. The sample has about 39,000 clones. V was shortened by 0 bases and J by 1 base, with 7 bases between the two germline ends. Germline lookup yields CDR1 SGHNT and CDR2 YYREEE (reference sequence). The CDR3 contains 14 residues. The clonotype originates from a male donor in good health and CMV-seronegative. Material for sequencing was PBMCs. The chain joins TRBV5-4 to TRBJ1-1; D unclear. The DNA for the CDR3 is TGTGCCAGCAGCTTGGTGGGCAGGAACACTGAAGCTTTCTTT. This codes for CASSLVGRNTEAFF.